A selection of T cell receptor beta chains follows, all from one sample in a study of T cell clusters in autoimmune cytopenias. TCRdb derives one entry per CDR3 protein from the multiplex PCR reads, leaving out DNA. Its table records about 7,500 distinct CDR3 sequences. The sample consisted of peripheral blood. All receptors come from a human donor with an autoimmune cytopenia or autoimmune hepatitis (not recorded which). CDR3s include the opening cysteine and the closing phenylalanine or tryptophan. Some rows have no size entry. The others give once, few or many, or a class for an expanded clone.

v_call,clone_size,j_call,cdr3_aa
TRBV6-2/TRBV6-3,.,TRBJ1-1,CASSSGPANTEAFF
TRBV6-2/TRBV6-3,medium-sized,TRBJ2-3,CASSRVMLTDTQYF
TRBV24-1,.,TRBJ2-1,CATRASGYNEQFF
TRBV15,medium-sized,TRBJ2-5,CATSRPQGMQETQYF
TRBV19,.,TRBJ1-5,CASSRRIYDNYQPQHF
TRBV7-9,.,TRBJ2-5,CASSPVNQETQYF
TRBV19,medium-sized,TRBJ2-1,CASSIVGTANNEQFF
TRBV6-4,.,TRBJ1-1,CASSTDTGTEAFF
TRBV20-1,.,TRBJ2-5,CSARMGQEPQETQYF
TRBV5-5,medium-sized,TRBJ1-3,CASSSGGLGNTIYF
TRBV6-5,.,TRBJ1-1,CASSYSGGLNTEAFF
TRBV6-5,medium-sized,TRBJ1-2,CASSTLTGFYGYTF
TRBV24-1,medium-sized,TRBJ1-5,CATSAGGHQPQHF
TRBV10-3,.,TRBJ1-5,CAISGGTASNQPQHF
TRBV6-1,.,TRBJ1-2,CASSPVGSNYGYTF
TRBV18,.,TRBJ2-7,CASSQSGALEQYF
TRBV10-3,medium-sized,TRBJ2-6,CASSYRGSGANVLTF
TRBV10-3,.,TRBJ1-2,CAISESKEDGYTF
TRBV19,medium-sized,TRBJ2-2,CASKPQGTGELFF
TRBV6-1,.,TRBJ2-5,CASSWRKQETQYF
TRBV5-1,.,TRBJ2-1,CASSFGGSSSYNEQFF
TRBV18,large,TRBJ2-5,CASSPRQETQYF
TRBV20-1,.,TRBJ2-5,CSGRIQETQYF
TRBV30,medium-sized,TRBJ2-1,CAWMTDSNEQFF
TRBV6-5,medium-sized,TRBJ2-7,CASSYSKGVYEQYF
TRBV7-4,.,TRBJ1-5,CASSLYKGKNQPQHF
TRBV5-6,.,TRBJ2-4,CASWGAAPKAKNIQYF
TRBV20-1,.,TRBJ2-1,CSARDLEGGPLNEQFF
TRBV6-5,medium-sized,TRBJ2-5,CASSYSETQYF
TRBV6-5,medium-sized,TRBJ2-3,CATEGGSTDTQYF
TRBV19,medium-sized,TRBJ1-1,CASSIGRVGTEAFF
TRBV19,medium-sized,TRBJ2-1,CASRFRGGSEQFF
TRBV6-5,medium-sized,TRBJ2-5,CASRTGSRETQYF
TRBV29-1,medium-sized,TRBJ2-7,CSVELAGGYYEQYF
TRBV29-1,medium-sized,TRBJ1-2,CSVEVTANYGYTF
TRBV12-3/TRBV12-4,medium-sized,TRBJ1-2,CASSLDLRPNYGYTF
TRBV12-3/TRBV12-4,.,TRBJ1-3,CASSFVLGGGNTIYF
TRBV7-9,.,TRBJ2-1,CASSHQAGGRRNEQFF
TRBV5-6,medium-sized,TRBJ1-2,CASSLGTGIDGYTF
TRBV12-3/TRBV12-4,medium-sized,TRBJ2-2,CANSPLFTGELFF
TRBV6-5,medium-sized,TRBJ2-1,CASSYSTSGDNEQFF
TRBV27,medium-sized,TRBJ1-5,CASGDRNQPQHF
TRBV24-1,medium-sized,TRBJ2-7,CATSDGTGGTYEQYF
TRBV12-3/TRBV12-4,medium-sized,TRBJ2-7,CASSRQAYEQYF
TRBV7-9,medium-sized,TRBJ2-3,CASSKIIDYGDTQYF